A single sample gave rise to the 16 T cell receptor beta chains below, sequenced in a study of blood T cell repertoires in COVID-19. Method: immunoSEQ multiplex PCR; TCRdb's copy keeps in-frame clones and lacks some. The table lists around 130,000 clones, about four fifths of them singletons. Sequencing used PBMCs or T cells enriched from blood (not recorded which). All receptors derive from a man aged 30-40 years who had recovered from COVID-19.

V and J are TRBV7-2 and TRBJ2-7; D may be TRBD2 (5 bases). This CDR3 has 13 amino acids. Germline CDR1 is SGHTA and CDR2 is FQGNSA. The V gene lost 1 base and the J gene lost 6 bases, with 10 bases spanning the gap. The DNA for the CDR3 is TGTGCCAGCAGCTTAGGGCTAGCTGGCGAGCAGTACGTC. Translated: CASSLGLAGEQYV.

V usage is TRBV19 and J usage is TRBJ1-5, with a tentative D call TRBD1 (5 bases). Per germline, CDR1 LNHDA and CDR2 SQIVND (reference sequence). This CDR3 is built from 14 residues. Deletions cut 3 bases from V and 7 bases from J, with 13 bases between. DNA for the CDR3: TGTGCCAGTAGTATCCTAGGGGATATCCAGCCCCAGCATTTT. Translation gives CASSILGDIQPQHF.

This clone was picked up a small number of times. The chain combines TRBV19 with TRBJ1-4; unclear D gene. Per germline, CDR1 LNHDA and CDR2 SQIVND (reference sequence). The CDR3 runs to 11 residues. The CDR3 DNA reads TGTGCAGCGAGCGCGAGTGAAAAACTGTTTTTT. It specifies CAASASEKLFF.

This chain joins TRBV7-9 and TRBJ2-7, with 9 nucleotides matching TRBD1. The CDR3 covers 15 residues. Germline lookup yields CDR1 SEHNR and CDR2 FQNEAQ (reference sequence). Trimming cost V 5 bases and J 4 bases; bases outside gene matches: 9. The CDR3, as DNA: TGTGCCAGCAGCAATAGAGGGACAGGGTCTTACGAGCAGTACTTC. Protein sequence: CASSNRGTGSYEQYF.

The chain links TRBV3-1 (or the pseudogene TRBV3-2) to TRBJ2-3, with TRBD2 identical over 10 bases. J gave up 2 bases and V 3 bases, and 14 bases lay outside the gene matches. Per germline, CDR1 LGHDT and CDR2 YNNKEL (reference sequence). The CDR3 runs to 19 residues. The CDR3 protein is CASSHLFSGRAPNTDTQYF. The CDR3 DNA sequence: TGTGCCAGCAGCCATCTTTTCAGCGGGAGGGCCCCTAACACAGATACGCAGTATTTT.

V and J are TRBV9 and TRBJ1-2; the match to TRBD1 covers 7 bases. Germline CDR1 is SGDLS and CDR2 is YYNGEE. CDR3 size: 15 residues. J lost 7 bases, V lost 4 bases, and 13 bases had no gene match. Here the CDR3 DNA reads TGTGCCAGCAGCATTTGGGACAGCGATACGGGTGGCTACACCTTC. The encoded protein is CASSIWDSDTGGYTF. Drawing the rest from reference TRBV9 and TRBJ1-2, the complete variable domain is DSGVTQTPKHLITATGQRVTLRCSPRSGDLSVYWYQQSLDQGLQFLIQYYNGEERAKGNILERFSAQQFPDLHSELNLSSLELGDSALYFCASSIWDSDTGGYTFGSGTRLTVV.

V is TRBV4-2 and J is TRBJ2-3, with 7 bases matching TRBD2. Germline V lookup: CDR1 LGHNA, CDR2 YNFKEQ. The CDR3 has 16 amino acids. V was clipped by 0 bases and J by 1 base; unmatched bases: 4. The CDR3: CASSQDQGGGTDTQYF. The DNA for the CDR3 is TGTGCCAGCAGCCAAGATCAGGGAGGGGGCACAGATACGCAGTATTTT.

The V gene is TRBV19, the J gene TRBJ2-1; 8 nucleotides line up with TRBD1. This CDR3 is 15 amino acids long. V lost 6 bases to trimming and J lost 8 bases; unmatched junction nucleotides: 12. The germline gives CDR1 LNHDA, CDR2 SQIVND (reference sequence). CDR3: CASSLRSGGLYEQFF. CDR3 coding DNA: TGTGCCAGTAGCCTGAGATCAGGGGGCCTCTATGAGCAGTTCTTC. The entire variable domain, with the rest obtained from reference TRBV19 and TRBJ2-1, is as follows: DGGITQSPKYLFRKEGQNVTLSCEQNLNHDAMYWYRQDPGQGLRLIYYSQIVNDFQKGDIAEGYSVSREKKESFPLTVTSAQKNPTAFYLCASSLRSGGLYEQFFGPGTRLTVL.

V is TRBV5-1 and J is TRBJ1-2; D not resolved. The CDR3 is made up of 12 amino acids. Trimming took 4 bases from V and 4 from J, leaving 8 bases between them. In germline, CDR1 is SGHRS, CDR2 YFSETQ. CDR3 DNA: TGCGCCAGCAGCGGGCAGACCTATGGCTACACCTTC. It codes for CASSGQTYGYTF.

This clone was observed a handful of times. The J gene is TRBJ2-7, the V gene TRBV6-6; no firm D call. Germline CDR1 reads MNHNY; CDR2 reads SVGAGI (reference sequence). This CDR3 has 12 residues. V was trimmed by 2 bases and J by 3 bases, leaving 5 bases between them. CDR3 region: CASSYAGYEQYF. The DNA of the CDR3 is TGTGCCAGCAGTTACGCAGGCTACGAGCAGTACTTC.

The V gene is TRBV12-5, the J gene TRBJ2-1; 12 nucleotides align to TRBD2. The J segment lost 5 bases and the V segment lost 6 bases, leaving 5 bases of the junction unmatched. This CDR3 contains 15 residues. The germline V gene encodes CDR1 LGHNT and CDR2 FRNRAP. Written as DNA, the CDR3 is TGTGCTAGTGGACCGACTAGCGGGAGAAACAATGAGCAGTTCTTC. This gives the protein CASGPTSGRNNEQFF.

This rearrangement joins TRBV30 to TRBJ1-1; no clear D gene. Trimming shortened V by 5 bases and J by 0 bases, and 13 bases separated the two germline ends. Germline values: CDR1 GTSNPN, CDR2 SVGIG (reference sequence). The CDR3 consists of 14 residues. CDR3 DNA sequence: TGTGCCTGGCTGGGAGGAGGGATGAACACTGAAGCTTTCTTT. Translation gives CAWLGGGMNTEAFF.

The genes are TRBV18 and TRBJ2-2, with D possibly TRBD1 on 6 matching bases. V was shortened by 6 bases and J by 2 bases, with 19 bases between the two germline ends. In germline, CDR1 is KGHSH, CDR2 LQKENI. The CDR3 extends over 17 amino acids. The CDR3 sequence: CASSPEPGHLNTGELFF. DNA of the CDR3: TGTGCCAGCTCCCCCGAACCGGGACACCTTAACACCGGGGAGCTGTTTTTT.

The chain is built from TRBV29-1 and TRBJ2-1; D gene unclear. Germline V gene lookup returns CDR1 SQVTM and CDR2 ANQGSEA. The CDR3 loop spans 15 amino acids. Trimming removed 5 bases at V and 3 bases at J, with 17 bases between. The CDR3 here is CSVNPRVRLYNEQFF. The CDR3 region has the DNA TGCAGCGTTAACCCCCGGGTGCGCCTCTACAATGAGCAGTTCTTC.

The CDR3 region has the DNA TGTGCCAGCAGCTTAATGGCAGGGAGCAATCAGCCCCAGCATTTT. Its translation: CASSLMAGSNQPQHF. The rearrangement links TRBV7-2 to TRBJ1-5, with a weak D call TRBD1 (5 bases). V lost 2 bases, J lost 1 base, and 9 bases lay in between. Germline V lookup: CDR1 SGHTA, CDR2 FQGNSA. CDR3 length: 15 amino acids.

The J gene is TRBJ1-1, the V gene TRBV27, with a tentative D call TRBD1 (5 bases). The length of the CDR3 is 14 residues. Germline V gene data show CDR1 as MNHEY and CDR2 as SMNVEV (reference sequence). V was pared by 2 bases and J by 7 bases, with 14 bases between. CDR3: CASSLNWGAGEAFF. As DNA, the CDR3 is TGTGCCAGCAGTTTAAACTGGGGCGCCGGTGAAGCTTTCTTT.